The rows below give T cell receptor beta chains drawn from one sample of a study of T cells in Graves' hyperthyroidism and ophthalmopathy. TCRdb reprocessed the multiplex PCR reads via MiXCR and lists one record per CDR3 protein. The sample lists 450,000 to 650,000 distinct CDR3 sequences, more than 20% occurring once. Sample: blood. The receptors shown here come from a man between 18 and 29 years old with Graves' hyperthyroidism. Both conserved end residues are part of each CDR3. The D gene is left open where the match is weak. The size of a clone is reported for some rows only, either as once, few or many, or as a class for expanded clones.

>.|TRBV30|TRBJ2-5|few
CAWSVDLQETQYF
TGTGCCTGGAGTGTAGACCTACAAGAGACCCAGTACTTC
>.|TRBV29-1|TRBJ1-5|many
CSVAESSGSNQPQHF
TGCAGCGTTGCTGAGAGTTCGGGTAGCAATCAGCCCCAGCATTTT
>TRBD1|TRBV6-5|TRBJ1-1|few
CASSYSGGQGGTEAFF
TGTGCCAGCAGTTACTCGGGGGGGCAGGGGGGCACTGAAGCTTTCTTT
>TRBD2|TRBV12-3/TRBV12-4|TRBJ2-5|many
CASSSSGGEGETQYF
TGTGCCAGCAGTTCGAGCGGGGGCGAGGGGGAGACCCAGTACTTC
>.|TRBV7-8|TRBJ2-5|many
CASSLGPGAIETQYF
TGTGCCAGCAGCTTAGGTCCGGGGGCGATAGAGACCCAGTACTTC
>TRBD2|TRBV5-1|TRBJ2-5|.
CASSWTSSTETQYF
TGCGCCAGCAGCTGGACTAGCTCCACGGAGACCCAGTACTTC
>TRBD1|TRBV12-3/TRBV12-4|TRBJ2-5|many
CASSPPTGLVETQYF
TGTGCCAGCAGCCCCCCGACAGGGTTGGTGGAGACCCAGTACTTC
>.|TRBV10-3|TRBJ1-1|many
CAISRRDTGNTEAFF
TGTGCCATCAGCCGTCGGGACACCGGGAACACTGAAGCTTTCTTT
>TRBD2|TRBV6-2/TRBV6-3|TRBJ2-7|.
CASGTSNYEQYF
TGTGCCAGTGGGACTAGTAACTACGAGCAGTACTTC
>TRBD1|TRBV3-1|TRBJ1-2|.
CASSQAGTGGNHTF
TGTGCCAGCAGCCAAGCGGGGACAGGGGGTAATCACACCTTC
>.|TRBV30|TRBJ2-5|.
CAGARAQETQYF
TGTGCTGGAGCCAGGGCCCAAGAGACCCAGTACTTC
>.|TRBV27|TRBJ2-2|once
CASSFGTLNSGELFF
TGTGCCAGCAGTTTTGGTACGCTCAACAGCGGGGAGCTGTTTTTT
>.|TRBV6-1|TRBJ1-5|few
CASTSFGQPQHF
TGTGCCAGCACCTCCTTTGGTCAGCCCCAGCATTTT
>.|TRBV19|TRBJ2-7|many
CASSKYRDYEQYF
TGTGCCAGTAGTAAATACAGGGACTACGAGCAGTACTTC
>TRBD1|TRBV7-6|TRBJ1-1|many
CASSHPGQLNTEAFF
TGTGCCAGCAGCCATCCGGGACAGTTGAACACTGAAGCTTTCTTT
>.|TRBV29-1|TRBJ1-1|many
CSVEGGNTEAFF
TGCAGCGTTGAGGGAGGGAACACTGAAGCTTTCTTT
>TRBD1|TRBV12-3/TRBV12-4|TRBJ1-2|many
CASRESGGEGYTF
TGTGCCAGCAGGGAGTCAGGGGGCGAAGGCTACACCTTC
>TRBD1|TRBV6-5|TRBJ1-5|many
CASLKAQGASQPQHF
TGTGCCAGCCTAAAGGCACAGGGGGCGAGTCAGCCCCAGCATTTT
>TRBD1|TRBV2|TRBJ1-5|many
CASSDEGQNQPQHF
TGTGCCAGCAGTGATGAGGGACAGAATCAGCCCCAGCATTTT
>.|TRBV12-3/TRBV12-4|TRBJ2-2|many
CASSLPGLSTGELFF
TGTGCCAGCAGTTTACCCGGGCTTTCCACCGGGGAGCTGTTTTTT
>.|TRBV20-1|TRBJ1-2|few
CSARDTGLPLHGYTF
TGCAGTGCTAGAGATACAGGCCTCCCTCTACATGGCTACACCTTC
>.|TRBV19|TRBJ2-7|.
CASSIWAGENEQYF
TGTGCCAGTAGTATATGGGCAGGGGAGAACGAGCAGTACTTC
>.|TRBV6-1|TRBJ1-2|.
CASSVAATNYGYTF
TGTGCCAGCAGTGTAGCGGCAACTAACTATGGCTACACCTTC
>TRBD1|TRBV7-8|TRBJ2-2|.
CASSFMDRASGGELFF
TGTGCCAGCAGCTTCATGGACAGGGCGTCCGGCGGGGAGCTGTTTTTT
>TRBD2|TRBV2|TRBJ2-2|many
CASSAGGRNTGELFF
TGTGCCAGCAGTGCGGGGGGGCGAAACACCGGGGAGCTGTTTTTT
>.|TRBV6-1|TRBJ2-3|many
CASRFQDTQYF
TGTGCCAGCAGGTTTCAAGATACGCAGTATTTT
>.|TRBV5-6|TRBJ2-3|many
CASSSVTGRTDTRYF
TGTGCCAGCAGCTCCGTAACAGGGAGGACAGATACGCGGTATTTT
>TRBD1|TRBV3-1|TRBJ1-1|many
CASSQDSGTGEAFF
TGTGCCAGCAGCCAAGATTCGGGGACAGGTGAAGCTTTCTTT
>TRBD1|TRBV20-1|TRBJ1-2|many
CSARDRPHRGAYGYTF
TGCAGTGCTAGAGATCGCCCGCACAGGGGGGCCTATGGCTACACCTTC
>TRBD1|TRBV27|TRBJ1-1|many
CASSLLPRTGAFF
TGTGCCAGCAGTTTATTACCCAGGACAGGAGCTTTCTTT
>TRBD1|TRBV7-8|TRBJ1-2|many
CASSPRWTGDNGYTF
TGTGCCAGCAGCCCGCGATGGACAGGGGATAATGGCTACACCTTC
>TRBD1|TRBV4-1|TRBJ1-2|many
CASSQDLGQEGGYTF
TGCGCCAGCAGCCAAGATCTTGGACAGGAGGGAGGCTACACCTTC
>.|TRBV24-1|TRBJ1-5|many
CATSDSTDFDQPQHF
TGTGCCACCAGTGATTCGACCGATTTTGATCAGCCCCAGCATTTT
>TRBD1|TRBV20-1|TRBJ2-7|few
CSATGTGDYEQYF
TGCAGTGCTACCGGGACAGGGGATTACGAGCAGTACTTC
>.|TRBV20-1|TRBJ1-2|many
CSARSGTPYGYTF
TGCAGTGCTAGATCTGGGACCCCCTATGGCTACACCTTC
>.|TRBV6-1|TRBJ1-2|many
CASSERRTGGYTF
TGTGCCAGCAGTGAAAGGAGGACCGGGGGCTACACCTTC
>.|TRBV12-3/TRBV12-4|TRBJ2-5|many
CASSYPTYRDQETQYF
TGTGCCAGCAGCTATCCTACCTACAGGGACCAAGAGACCCAGTACTTC
>.|TRBV6-5|TRBJ1-1|many
CASSYYGATEAFF
TGTGCCAGCAGTTACTACGGGGCCACTGAAGCTTTCTTT
>TRBD1|TRBV2|TRBJ1-1|.
CASTRGGGVGEAFF
TGTGCCAGCACGAGGGGAGGGGGCGTAGGTGAAGCTTTCTTT
>.|TRBV5-4|TRBJ2-2|few
CASSLAKNTGELFF
TGTGCCAGCAGCTTGGCCAAGAACACCGGGGAGCTGTTTTTT
>TRBD2|TRBV6-2/TRBV6-3|TRBJ2-5|many
CASSYSFGLAGQQETQYF
TGTGCCAGCAGTTACTCGTTCGGACTAGCGGGGCAACAAGAGACCCAGTACTTC
>.|TRBV9|TRBJ2-7|many
CASSAGPGAYEQYF
TGTGCCAGCAGCGCAGGGCCTGGGGCGTACGAGCAGTACTTC
>TRBD1|TRBV12-3/TRBV12-4|TRBJ1-1|many
CASSLGQGDAFF
TGTGCCAGCAGTCTTGGGCAGGGGGATGCTTTCTTT
>.|TRBV6-1|TRBJ2-5|many
CASSVGPQETQYF
TGTGCCAGCAGTGTCGGCCCACAAGAGACCCAGTACTTC
>TRBD1|TRBV7-8|TRBJ2-7|many
CASSPDRPGTGFSYEQYF
TGTGCCAGCAGCCCCGACCGACCCGGGACAGGGTTCTCCTACGAGCAGTACTTC
>.|TRBV28|TRBJ1-1|few
CASTHRVFAEAFF
TGTGCCAGCACCCACAGGGTTTTCGCTGAAGCTTTCTTT
>TRBD2|TRBV7-2|TRBJ2-5|.
CASSPRTSGGAATQYF
TGTGCCAGCAGCCCGCGGACTAGCGGGGGGGCCGCGACCCAGTACTTC
>.|TRBV19|TRBJ2-4|many
CASSIDGGVGKNIQYF
TGTGCCAGTAGTATAGATGGAGGGGTCGGCAAAAACATTCAGTACTTC
>TRBD1|TRBV29-1|TRBJ2-7|.
CSVVPGQGAYEQYF
TGCAGCGTCGTTCCGGGACAGGGGGCCTACGAGCAGTACTTC
>.|TRBV27|TRBJ1-1|many
CASSFRLGGEAFF
TGTGCCAGCAGTTTCAGGTTGGGCGGTGAAGCTTTCTTT
>.|TRBV28|TRBJ1-1|many
CASSYREWNTEAFF
TGTGCCAGCAGTTACCGTGAATGGAACACTGAAGCTTTCTTT
>.|TRBV4-1|TRBJ1-1|.
CASSRSSGGRAEAFF
TGCGCCAGCAGCCGGTCATCCGGGGGGAGGGCTGAAGCTTTCTTT
>.|TRBV24-1|TRBJ2-7|.
CATRSSYEQYF
TGTGCCACCAGAAGCTCCTACGAGCAGTACTTC
>TRBD1|TRBV2|TRBJ1-4|many
CASSDGADRAEKLFF
TGTGCCAGCAGTGACGGAGCTGACAGGGCGGAAAAACTGTTTTTT
>.|TRBV10-3|TRBJ2-7|.
CAISGGSFYEQYF
TGTGCCATCAGTGGGGGCTCCTTCTACGAGCAGTACTTC